This T cell receptor beta chain appears in the sequencing data of a study of blood T cell repertoires in COVID-19. Overall study context: The origin of the acute and convalescent COVID-19 samples was the United States, Italy and Spain.

Participants spanned ages about 18 to 100 years and resided in roughly 22 US areas. Germline V lookup: CDR1 MNHNS, CDR2 SASEGT. V was pared by 3 bases and J by 0 bases, with 15 bases between. The CDR3 loop spans 16 amino acids. Assay used: immunoSEQ multiplex PCR; TCRdb lists only in-frame clones, some missing. The table includes over 300,000 clones, 85% to 90% detected once. The gene calls are TRBV6-1 and TRBJ2-7; D possibly corresponds to TRBD1 (6 bases). The specimen sequenced was PBMCs or T cells enriched from blood (not recorded which). This clonotype was sampled from a woman aged 30 to 39 with acute COVID-19. CDR3 in DNA: TGTGCCAGCAGTGACAACAGGGCGAGATACTCCTACGAGCAGTACTTC. Translation gives CASSDNRARYSYEQYF.